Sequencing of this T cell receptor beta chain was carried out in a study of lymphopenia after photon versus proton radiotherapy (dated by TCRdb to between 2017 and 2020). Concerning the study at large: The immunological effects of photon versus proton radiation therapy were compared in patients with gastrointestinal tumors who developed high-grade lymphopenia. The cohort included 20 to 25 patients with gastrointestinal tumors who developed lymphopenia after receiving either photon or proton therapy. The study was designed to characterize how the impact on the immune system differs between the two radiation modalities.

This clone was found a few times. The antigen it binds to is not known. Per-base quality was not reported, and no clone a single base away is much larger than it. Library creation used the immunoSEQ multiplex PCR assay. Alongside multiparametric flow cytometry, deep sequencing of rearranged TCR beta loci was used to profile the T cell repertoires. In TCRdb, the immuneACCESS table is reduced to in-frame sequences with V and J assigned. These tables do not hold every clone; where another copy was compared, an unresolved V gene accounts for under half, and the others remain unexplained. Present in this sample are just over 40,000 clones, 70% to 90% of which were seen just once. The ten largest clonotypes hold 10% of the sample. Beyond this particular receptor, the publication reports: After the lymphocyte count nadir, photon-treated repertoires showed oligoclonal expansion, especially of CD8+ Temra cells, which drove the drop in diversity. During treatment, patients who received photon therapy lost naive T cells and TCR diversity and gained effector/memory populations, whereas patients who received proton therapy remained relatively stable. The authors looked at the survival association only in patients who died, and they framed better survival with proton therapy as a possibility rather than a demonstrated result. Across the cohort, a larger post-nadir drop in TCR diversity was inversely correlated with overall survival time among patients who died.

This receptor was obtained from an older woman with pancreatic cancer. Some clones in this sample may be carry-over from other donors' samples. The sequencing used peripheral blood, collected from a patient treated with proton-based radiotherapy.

The CDR3 protein sequence reads: CASHLQGGFDYGYTF. In nucleotides, the sequence is TGTGCCAGTCATCTACAGGGAGGATTCGACTATGGCTACACCTTC. The rearranged segments are TRBV19 and TRBJ1-2, and possibly TRBD1, on 6 matching bases. According to the germline V gene (reference sequence), CDR1 reads LNHDA and CDR2 reads SQIVND. Trimming removed 8 bases from V and 3 bases from J, leaving 19 bases between the germline ends. The cysteine opens and the phenylalanine closes a CDR3 of 15 amino acids. CDR3 DNA is the only sequence kept; it has 45 bases, read in frame from the first base. The full variable domain, completed from the reference TRBV19 and TRBJ1-2 proteins outside the CDR3, reads DGGITQSPKYLFRKEGQNVTLSCEQNLNHDAMYWYRQDPGQGLRLIYYSQIVNDFQKGDIAEGYSVSREKKESFPLTVTSAQKNPTAFYLCASHLQGGFDYGYTFGSGTRLTVV.